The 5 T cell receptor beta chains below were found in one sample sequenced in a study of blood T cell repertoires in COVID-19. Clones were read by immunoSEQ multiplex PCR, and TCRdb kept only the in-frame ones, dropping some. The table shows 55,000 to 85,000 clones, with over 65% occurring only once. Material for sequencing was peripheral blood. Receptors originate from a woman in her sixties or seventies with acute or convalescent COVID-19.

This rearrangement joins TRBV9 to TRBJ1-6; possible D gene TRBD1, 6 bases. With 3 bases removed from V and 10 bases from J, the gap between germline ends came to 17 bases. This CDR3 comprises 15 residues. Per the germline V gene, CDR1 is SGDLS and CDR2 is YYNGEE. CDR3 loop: CASSEGGEKVSPLHF. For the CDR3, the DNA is TGTGCCAGCAGCGAGGGGGGGGAGAAGGTCTCACCCCTCCACTTT.

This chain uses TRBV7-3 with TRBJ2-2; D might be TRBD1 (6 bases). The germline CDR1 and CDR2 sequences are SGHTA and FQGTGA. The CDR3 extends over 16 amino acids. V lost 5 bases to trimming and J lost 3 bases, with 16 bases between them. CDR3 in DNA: TGTGCCAGCAGCCCGACCGGGAAGGGGGACACCGGGGAGCTGTTTTTT. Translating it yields CASSPTGKGDTGELFF.

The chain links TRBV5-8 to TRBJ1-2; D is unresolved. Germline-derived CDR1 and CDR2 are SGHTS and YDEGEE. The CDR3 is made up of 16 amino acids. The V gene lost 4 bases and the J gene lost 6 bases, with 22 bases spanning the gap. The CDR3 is CASSEKFREDLHGYTF. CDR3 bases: TGTGCCAGCAGCGAAAAGTTCCGGGAGGATCTCCATGGCTACACCTTC.

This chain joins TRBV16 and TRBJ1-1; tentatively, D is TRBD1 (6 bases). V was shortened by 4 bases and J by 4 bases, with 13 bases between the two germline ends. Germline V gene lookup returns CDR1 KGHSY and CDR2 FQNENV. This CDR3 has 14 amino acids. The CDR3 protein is CASSLRGGGTEAFF. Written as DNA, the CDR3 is TGTGCCAGCAGCCTTAGGGGGGGTGGCACTGAAGCTTTCTTT.

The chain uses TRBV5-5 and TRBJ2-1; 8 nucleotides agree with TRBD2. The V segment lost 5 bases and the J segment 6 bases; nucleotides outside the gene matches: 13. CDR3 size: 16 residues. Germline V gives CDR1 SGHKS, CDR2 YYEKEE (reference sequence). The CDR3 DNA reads TGTGCCAGCAGTTACCGACCCACGGGAGGGGGCAATGAGCAGTTCTTC. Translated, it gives CASSYRPTGGGNEQFF.